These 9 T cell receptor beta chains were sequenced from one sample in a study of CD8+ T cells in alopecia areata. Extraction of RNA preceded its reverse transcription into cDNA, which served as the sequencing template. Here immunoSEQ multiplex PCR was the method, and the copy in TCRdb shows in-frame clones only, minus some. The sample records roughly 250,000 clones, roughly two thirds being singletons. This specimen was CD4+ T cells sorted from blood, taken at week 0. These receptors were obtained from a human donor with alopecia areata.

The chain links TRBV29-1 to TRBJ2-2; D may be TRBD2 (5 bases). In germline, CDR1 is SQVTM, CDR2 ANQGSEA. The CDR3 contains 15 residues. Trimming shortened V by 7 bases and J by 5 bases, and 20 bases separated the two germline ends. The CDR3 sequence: CSAAFGGARTGELFF. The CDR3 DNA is TGCAGCGCCGCTTTCGGAGGCGCGAGGACCGGGGAGCTGTTTTTT.

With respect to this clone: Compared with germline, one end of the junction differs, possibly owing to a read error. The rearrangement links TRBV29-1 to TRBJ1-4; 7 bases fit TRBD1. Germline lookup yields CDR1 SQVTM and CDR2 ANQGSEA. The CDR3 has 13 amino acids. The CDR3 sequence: CSVEDRAAEKLFF. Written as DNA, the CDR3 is TGCAGCGTCGAAGACAGGGCCGCTGAAAAACTGTTTTTT.

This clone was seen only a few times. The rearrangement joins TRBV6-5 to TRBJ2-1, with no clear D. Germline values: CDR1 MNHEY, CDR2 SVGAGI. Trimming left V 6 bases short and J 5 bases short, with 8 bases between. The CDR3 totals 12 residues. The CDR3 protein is CASSPRNNEQFF. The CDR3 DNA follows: TGTGCCAGCAGCCCGAGGAACAATGAGCAGTTCTTC.

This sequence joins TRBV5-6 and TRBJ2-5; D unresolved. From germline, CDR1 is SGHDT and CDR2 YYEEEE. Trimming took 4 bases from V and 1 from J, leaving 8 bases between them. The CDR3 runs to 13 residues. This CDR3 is CASSPRPQETQYF. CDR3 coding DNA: TGTGCCAGCAGCCCCCGTCCCCAAGAGACCCAGTACTTC.

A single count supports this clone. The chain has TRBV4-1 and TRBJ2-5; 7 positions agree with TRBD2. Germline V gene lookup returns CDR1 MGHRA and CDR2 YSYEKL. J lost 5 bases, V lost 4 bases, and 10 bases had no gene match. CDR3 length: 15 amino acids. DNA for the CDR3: TGCGCCAGCAGCCGAACCCCGGACGGGAGGGAGACCCAGTACTTC. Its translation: CASSRTPDGRETQYF.

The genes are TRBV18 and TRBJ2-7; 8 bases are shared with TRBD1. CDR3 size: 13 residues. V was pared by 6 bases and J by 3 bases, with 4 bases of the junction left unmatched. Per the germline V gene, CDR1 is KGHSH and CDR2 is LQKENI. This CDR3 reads CASSPGTGYEQYF. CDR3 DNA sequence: TGTGCCAGCTCCCCCGGGACAGGCTACGAGCAGTACTTC.

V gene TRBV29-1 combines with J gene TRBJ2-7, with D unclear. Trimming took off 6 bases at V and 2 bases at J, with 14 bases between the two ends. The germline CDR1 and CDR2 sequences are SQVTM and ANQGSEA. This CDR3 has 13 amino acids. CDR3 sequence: CSVGVSDPYEQYF. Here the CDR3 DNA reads TGCAGCGTCGGTGTCTCGGACCCCTACGAGCAGTACTTC.

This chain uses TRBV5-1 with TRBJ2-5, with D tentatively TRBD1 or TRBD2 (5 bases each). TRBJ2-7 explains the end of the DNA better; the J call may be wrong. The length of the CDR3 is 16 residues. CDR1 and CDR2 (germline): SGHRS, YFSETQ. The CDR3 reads CASSLVPDVGDYEQYF. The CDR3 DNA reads TGCGCCAGCAGCTTGGTTCCCGATGTGGGGGACTACGAGCAGTACTTC.

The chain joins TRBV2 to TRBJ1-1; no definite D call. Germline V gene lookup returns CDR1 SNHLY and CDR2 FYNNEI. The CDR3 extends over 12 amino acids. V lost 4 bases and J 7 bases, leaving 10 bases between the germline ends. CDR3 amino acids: CASSVEGIEAFF. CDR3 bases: TGTGCCAGCAGTGTAGAAGGGATTGAAGCTTTCTTT.